The sequence of this TCR beta chain was determined in a study of blood T cell repertoires in COVID-19. Study at large: There were acute and convalescent COVID-19 samples, and they came from the United States, Italy and Spain.

The protocol was immunoSEQ multiplex PCR, while the TCRdb copy is restricted to in-frame clones and leaves out a portion. The sample consists of 310,000 or so clones, about 88% of them appearing once. CDR3 length: 13 amino acids. The germline CDR1 and CDR2 sequences are MNHEY and SMNVEV (reference sequence). V shed 2 bases and J shed 8 bases, with 7 bases lying between them. Material for sequencing was PBMCs or T cells enriched from blood (not recorded which). This TCR derives from a woman aged 40 to 50 who had recovered from COVID-19. The chain combines TRBV27 with TRBJ1-6; the D gene is possibly TRBD1 (5 bases). Written as DNA, the CDR3 is TGTGCCAGCAGTTTAGACAGTTATTCACCCCTCCACTTT. Translating it yields CASSLDSYSPLHF.